This T cell receptor beta chain was captured in a study of CD8 T cells in ankylosing spondylitis. A note on this clonotype: The antigen remains undetermined.

In making TCR beta libraries, quantitative 5'-RACE with molecular barcodes was used. TCRdb redid the calling of the 5' RACE reads with MiXCR, one entry per CDR3 protein. The sample carries tens of thousands of distinct CDR3 sequences, 6.2% recorded once. General study results and limits: About 8 highly homologous variants made up a TCR beta motif, and this motif appeared characteristic of ankylosing spondylitis blood. CD8+ by phenotype, disease-linked clones were relatively rare in peripheral blood. Clones linked to disease were reported to show significant enrichment in matched ankylosing spondylitis synovial fluid.

Trimming removed 2 bases at V and 7 bases at J, with 12 bases between. The CDR3 sequence is 15 residues long. The sequence was collected from a male donor with ankylosing spondylitis. This chain links TRBV12-3 or TRBV12-4 with TRBJ1-6, with no clear D. The sample was synovial fluid, either unsorted or a sorted T cell fraction (not recorded which). CDR3 sequence: CASSLSGSTNSPLHF. In nucleotides, the CDR3 is TGTGCCAGCAGTTTAAGTGGGTCGACGAATTCACCCCTCCACTTT.